These 8 T cell receptor beta chains were all obtained from the same sample, sequenced in a study of early T cells in non-severe SARS-CoV-2 infection. MiXCR, applied by TCRdb to the 5' RACE reads, yields one record per CDR3 protein. Altogether roughly 120,000 distinct CDR3 sequences are present, 14% to 15% being singletons, with the ten largest covering just over 20%. Sequencing was done on a sample of whole blood. The receptors were sampled from an adult who was a healthcare worker with PCR-confirmed SARS-CoV-2 infection or an uninfected control (not recorded which).

V gene TRBV3-1 combines with J gene TRBJ2-2; 13 bases match TRBD2. In germline, CDR1 is LGHDT, CDR2 YNNKEL (reference sequence). The CDR3 loop spans 20 amino acids. V was clipped by 0 bases and J by 0 bases; unmatched bases: 7. The CDR3 protein is CASSQDWTSGGPANTGELFF. CDR3 in DNA: TGTGCCAGCAGCCAAGATTGGACTAGCGGGGGCCCTGCGAACACCGGGGAGCTGTTTTTT.

The table lists this clonotype with a few counts. The chain couples TRBV5-1 to TRBJ2-7; the D is unclear. Trimming removed 4 bases at V and 0 bases at J, with 17 bases between. Germline V gives CDR1 SGHRS, CDR2 YFSETQ. The CDR3 spans 16 residues. Here the CDR3 DNA reads TGCGCCAGCAGCCCATCTACCTTCCTAAGCTCCTACGAGCAGTACTTC. It encodes CASSPSTFLSSYEQYF.

This clonotype has a handful of counts. This clone may be a read error of a much larger clone one base away. The V and J genes are TRBV7-9 and TRBJ2-2, with unresolved D. V lost 7 bases and J lost 5, with 5 bases in between. From germline, CDR1 is SEHNR and CDR2 FQNEAQ (reference sequence). This CDR3 spans 11 amino acids. CDR3 nucleotide sequence: TGTGCCAGCACCAGGACCGGGGAGCTGTTTTTT. It codes for CASTRTGELFF.

This clonotype was seen more than once but under ten times. V and J are TRBV5-1 and TRBJ1-2; D unresolved. Trimming removed 2 bases from V and 4 bases from J, with 12 bases in between. CDR3 length: 14 residues. Germline V lookup: CDR1 SGHRS, CDR2 YFSETQ. CDR3 protein: CASSFDGEGYGYTF. The DNA of the CDR3 is TGCGCCAGCAGCTTCGATGGGGAGGGCTATGGCTACACCTTC.

This clonotype showed up many times. This sequence joins TRBV4-2 and TRBJ2-1; 8 bases match TRBD1. V lost 2 bases and J lost 6; bases outside the gene matches: 12. The germline gives CDR1 LGHNA, CDR2 YNFKEQ. This CDR3 has 17 amino acids. The DNA of the CDR3 is TGTGCCAGCAGCCAATTACTCCGTGGGACAGGTTTCAATGAGCAGTTCTTC. It specifies CASSQLLRGTGFNEQFF.

This clonotype has just a few counts. The rearrangement uses TRBV20-1 and TRBJ1-1; no clear D gene. Between the trimmed V and J ends, which lost 2 bases and 4 bases, there was a span of 17 bases. The CDR3 extends over 15 amino acids. Germline CDR1 is DFQATT and CDR2 is SNEGSKA (reference sequence). The CDR3 DNA reads as TGCAGTGCTAGACCGAAGGTGGGTCTCTCCACTGAAGCTTTCTTT. It encodes CSARPKVGLSTEAFF.

The chain couples TRBV18 to TRBJ2-3; D is ambiguous. With 3 bases removed from V and 3 bases from J, the gap between germline ends came to 10 bases. Germline CDR1 is KGHSH and CDR2 is LQKENI. The CDR3 has 14 residues. The DNA for the CDR3 is TGTGCCAGCTCACCTTTGGCAGAAACAGATACGCAGTATTTT. It encodes CASSPLAETDTQYF.

The genes are TRBV5-1 and TRBJ2-3; no clear D. Trimming stripped 1 base from V and 4 bases from J, with 7 bases between. The CDR3 sequence is 13 residues long. Germline V lookup: CDR1 SGHRS, CDR2 YFSETQ. CDR3 residues: CASSLQVADTQYF. DNA of the CDR3: TGCGCCAGCAGCTTGCAGGTGGCAGATACGCAGTATTTT.